The T cell receptor (beta chain) under discussion was sequenced for a study of blood T cells in healthy people across ages. PCR was performed a second time for about 7 to 11 cycles using a sample-barcoded 5' primer and a J-beta primer mix. TCRdb fed the 5' RACE reads into MiXCR, producing one record per CDR3 protein. The table lists roughly 1,800,000 distinct CDR3 sequences, roughly 52% of them singletons. This clonotype was recorded a few times. V dropped 0 bases and J dropped 0 bases, with 15 bases sitting between them. Germline CDR1 and CDR2: SGHTS and YDEGEE. The CDR3 consists of 17 residues. The chain couples TRBV5-8 to TRBJ1-1; D might be TRBD1 (5 bases). The TCR comes from a woman between 40 and 50 years old in good health. The sample consisted of blood. The DNA of the CDR3 is TGTGCCAGCAGCTTGGGGCAGGGACTAGGGATGAACACTGAAGCTTTCTTT. Its protein product is CASSLGQGLGMNTEAFF.